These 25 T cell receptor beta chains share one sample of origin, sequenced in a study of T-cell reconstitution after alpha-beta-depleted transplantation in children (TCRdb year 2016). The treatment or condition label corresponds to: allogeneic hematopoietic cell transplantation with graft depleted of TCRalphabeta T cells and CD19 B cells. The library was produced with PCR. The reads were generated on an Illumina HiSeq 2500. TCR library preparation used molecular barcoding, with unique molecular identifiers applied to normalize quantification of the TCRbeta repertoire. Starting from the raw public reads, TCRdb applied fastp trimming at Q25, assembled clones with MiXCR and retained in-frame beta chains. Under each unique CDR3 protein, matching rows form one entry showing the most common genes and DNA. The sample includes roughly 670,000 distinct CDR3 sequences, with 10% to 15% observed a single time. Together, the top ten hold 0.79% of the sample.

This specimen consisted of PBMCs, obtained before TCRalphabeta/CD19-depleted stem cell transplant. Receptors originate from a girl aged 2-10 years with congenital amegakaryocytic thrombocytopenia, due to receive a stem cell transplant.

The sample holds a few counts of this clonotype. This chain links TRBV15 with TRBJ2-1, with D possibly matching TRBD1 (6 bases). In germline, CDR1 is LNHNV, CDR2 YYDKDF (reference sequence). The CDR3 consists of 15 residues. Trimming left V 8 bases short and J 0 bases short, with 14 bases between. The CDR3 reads CATRQDHSSYNEQFF. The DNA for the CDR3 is TGTGCCACCCGACAGGATCACTCCTCCTACAATGAGCAGTTCTTC.

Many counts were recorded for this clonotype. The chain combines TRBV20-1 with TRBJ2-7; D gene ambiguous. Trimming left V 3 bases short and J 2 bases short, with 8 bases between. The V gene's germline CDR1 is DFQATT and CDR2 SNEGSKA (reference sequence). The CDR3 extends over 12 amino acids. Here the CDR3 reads CSARSQPYEQYF. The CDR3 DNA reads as TGCAGTGCTAGGAGCCAACCCTACGAGCAGTACTTC.

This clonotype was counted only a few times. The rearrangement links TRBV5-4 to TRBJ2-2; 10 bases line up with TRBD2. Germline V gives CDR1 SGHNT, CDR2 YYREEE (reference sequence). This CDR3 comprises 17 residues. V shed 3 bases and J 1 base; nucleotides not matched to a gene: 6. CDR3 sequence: CASSSKLAGMNTGELFF. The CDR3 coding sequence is TGTGCCAGCAGCTCCAAACTAGCGGGGATGAACACCGGGGAGCTGTTTTTT.

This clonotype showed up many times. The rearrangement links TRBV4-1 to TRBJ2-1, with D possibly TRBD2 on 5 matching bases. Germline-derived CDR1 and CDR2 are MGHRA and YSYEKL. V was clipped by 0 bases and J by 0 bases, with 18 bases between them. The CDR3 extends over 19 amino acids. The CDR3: CASSQDTRRTLVSYNEQFF. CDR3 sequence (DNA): TGCGCCAGCAGCCAAGATACGCGGAGGACCTTGGTCTCCTACAATGAGCAGTTCTTC.

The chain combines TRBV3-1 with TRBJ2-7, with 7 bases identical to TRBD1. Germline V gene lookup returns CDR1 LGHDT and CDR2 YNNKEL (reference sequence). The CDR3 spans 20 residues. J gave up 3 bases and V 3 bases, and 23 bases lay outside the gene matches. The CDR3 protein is CASSQARQGVSGVKYYEQYF. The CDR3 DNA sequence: TGTGCCAGCAGCCAGGCCCGACAGGGTGTCTCGGGTGTCAAGTACTACGAGCAGTACTTC.

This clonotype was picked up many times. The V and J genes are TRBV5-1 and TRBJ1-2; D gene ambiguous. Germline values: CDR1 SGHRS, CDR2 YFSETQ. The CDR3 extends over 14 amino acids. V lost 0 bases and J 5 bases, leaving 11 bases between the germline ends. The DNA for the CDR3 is TGCGCCAGCAGCTTGGCCGGTGGGGAGTATGGCTACACCTTC. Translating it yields CASSLAGGEYGYTF.

The CDR3 coding sequence is TGTGCCAGCAGCTTAGGTGGGCCAGGGAGCCCTGAAAAACTGTTTTTT. Encoded protein: CASSLGGPGSPEKLFF. The genes are TRBV7-9 and TRBJ1-4, with D possibly being TRBD1 (5 bases). The CDR3 length is 16 residues. Germline lookup yields CDR1 SEHNR and CDR2 FQNEAQ (reference sequence). Trimming cost V 1 base and J 7 bases, with 16 bases left between them.

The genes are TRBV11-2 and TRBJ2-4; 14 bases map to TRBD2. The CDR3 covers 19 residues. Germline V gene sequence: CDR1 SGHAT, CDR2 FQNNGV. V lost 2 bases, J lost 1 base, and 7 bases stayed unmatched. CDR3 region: CASSLSGTSGRVAKNIQYF. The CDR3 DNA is TGTGCCAGCAGCTTAAGTGGGACTAGCGGGAGAGTGGCCAAAAACATTCAGTACTTC.

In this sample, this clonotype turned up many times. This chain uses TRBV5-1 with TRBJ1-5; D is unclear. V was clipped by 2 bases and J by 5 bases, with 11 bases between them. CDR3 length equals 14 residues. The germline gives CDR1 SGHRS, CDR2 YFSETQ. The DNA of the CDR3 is TGCGCCAGCAGCTTCGAAGGTCTAGATCAGCCCCAGCATTTT. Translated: CASSFEGLDQPQHF.

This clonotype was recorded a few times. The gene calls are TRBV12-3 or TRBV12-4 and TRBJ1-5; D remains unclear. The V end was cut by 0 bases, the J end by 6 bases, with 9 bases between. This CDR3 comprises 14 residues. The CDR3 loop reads CASSLAGWIQPQHF. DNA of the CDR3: TGTGCCAGCAGTTTAGCAGGGTGGATTCAGCCCCAGCATTTT.

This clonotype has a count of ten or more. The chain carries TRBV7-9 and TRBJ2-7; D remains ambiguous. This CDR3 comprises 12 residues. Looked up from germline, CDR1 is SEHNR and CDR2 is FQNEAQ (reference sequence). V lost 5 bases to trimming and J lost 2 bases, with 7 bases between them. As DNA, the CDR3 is TGTGCCAGCAGCCCTGTGCCCTACGAGCAGTACTTC. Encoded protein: CASSPVPYEQYF.

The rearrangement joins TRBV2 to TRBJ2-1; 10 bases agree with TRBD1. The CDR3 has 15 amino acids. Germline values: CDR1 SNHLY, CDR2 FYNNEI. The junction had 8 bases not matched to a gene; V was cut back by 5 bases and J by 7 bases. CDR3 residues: CASSLGQGMMNEQFF. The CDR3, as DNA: TGTGCCAGCAGTCTGGGACAGGGGATGATGAATGAGCAGTTCTTC.

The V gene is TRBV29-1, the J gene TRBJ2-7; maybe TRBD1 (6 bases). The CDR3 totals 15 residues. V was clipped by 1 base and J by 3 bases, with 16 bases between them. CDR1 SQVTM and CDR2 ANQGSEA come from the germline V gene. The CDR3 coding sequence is TGCAGCGTTGAAGCGTCCCGGGACACAGGCTACGAGCAGTACTTC. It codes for CSVEASRDTGYEQYF.

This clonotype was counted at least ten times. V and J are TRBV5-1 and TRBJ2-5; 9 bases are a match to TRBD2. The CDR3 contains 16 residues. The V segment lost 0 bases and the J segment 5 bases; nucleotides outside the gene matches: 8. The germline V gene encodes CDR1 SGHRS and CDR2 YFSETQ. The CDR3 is CASSLGIAGVGETQYF. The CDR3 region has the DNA TGCGCCAGCAGCTTGGGGATAGCGGGAGTAGGGGAGACCCAGTACTTC.

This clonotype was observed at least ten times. Here the CDR3 DNA reads TGTGCCAGCAGCAAGGGACAGGGAACTGAAGCTTTCTTT. This encodes CASSKGQGTEAFF. V usage is TRBV7-9 and J usage is TRBJ1-1; 9 bases agree with TRBD1. Germline V gene lookup returns CDR1 SEHNR and CDR2 FQNEAQ (reference sequence). This CDR3 region has 13 residues. V trimming: 5 bases; J trimming: 5 bases; junction bases outside the gene matches: 3.

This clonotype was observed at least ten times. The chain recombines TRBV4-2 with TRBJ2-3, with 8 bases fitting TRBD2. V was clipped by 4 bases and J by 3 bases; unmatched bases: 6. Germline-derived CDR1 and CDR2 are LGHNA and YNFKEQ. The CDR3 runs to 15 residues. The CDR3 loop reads CASSPGTSETDTQYF. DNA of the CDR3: TGTGCCAGCAGCCCCGGGACTAGTGAGACAGATACGCAGTATTTT.

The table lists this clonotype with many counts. CDR3 bases: TGTGCCAGCTCCCTACAAGGGGAGGAACTGTTTTTT. Amino acids: CASSLQGEELFF. This chain connects TRBV6-6 to TRBJ1-4; maybe TRBD1 (5 bases). Trimming cost V 8 bases and J 12 bases, with 16 bases left between them. The CDR3 totals 12 residues. Germline V lookup: CDR1 MNHNY, CDR2 SVGAGI (reference sequence).

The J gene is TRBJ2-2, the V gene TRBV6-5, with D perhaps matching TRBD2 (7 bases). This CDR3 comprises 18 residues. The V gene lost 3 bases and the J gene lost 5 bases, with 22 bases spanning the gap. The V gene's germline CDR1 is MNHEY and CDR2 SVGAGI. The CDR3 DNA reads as TGTGCCAGCAGTTATCTCGAAGGGGGGACTAACAGTACCGGGGAGCTGTTTTTT. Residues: CASSYLEGGTNSTGELFF.

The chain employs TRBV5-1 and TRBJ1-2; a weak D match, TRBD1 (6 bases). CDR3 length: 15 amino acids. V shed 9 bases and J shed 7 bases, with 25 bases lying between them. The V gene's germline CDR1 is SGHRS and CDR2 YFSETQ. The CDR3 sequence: CAKHRDTESVGGYTF. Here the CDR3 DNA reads TGCGCCAAGCACCGGGACACGGAATCTGTTGGTGGCTACACCTTC.

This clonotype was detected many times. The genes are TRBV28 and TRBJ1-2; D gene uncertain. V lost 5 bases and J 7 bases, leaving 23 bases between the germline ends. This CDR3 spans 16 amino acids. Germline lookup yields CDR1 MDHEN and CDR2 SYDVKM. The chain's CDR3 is CASSPQSIVGRGGYTF. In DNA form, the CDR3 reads TGTGCCAGCAGTCCCCAGTCGATCGTGGGTCGCGGTGGCTACACCTTC.

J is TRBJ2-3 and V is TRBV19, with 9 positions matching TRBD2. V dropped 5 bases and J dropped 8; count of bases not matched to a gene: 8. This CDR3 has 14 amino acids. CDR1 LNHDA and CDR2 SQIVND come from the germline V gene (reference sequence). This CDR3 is CASSSGGRVGTQYF. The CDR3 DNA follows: TGTGCCAGTAGTTCTGGCGGGAGGGTAGGTACGCAGTATTTT. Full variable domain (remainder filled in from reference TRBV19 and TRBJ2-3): DGGITQSPKYLFRKEGQNVTLSCEQNLNHDAMYWYRQDPGQGLRLIYYSQIVNDFQKGDIAEGYSVSREKKESFPLTVTSAQKNPTAFYLCASSSGGRVGTQYFGPGTRLTVL.

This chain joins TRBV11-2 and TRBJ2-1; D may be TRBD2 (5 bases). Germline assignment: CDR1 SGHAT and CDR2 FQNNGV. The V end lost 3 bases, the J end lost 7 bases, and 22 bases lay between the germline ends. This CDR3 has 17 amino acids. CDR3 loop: CASSFPRAAGERNEQFF. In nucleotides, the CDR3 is TGTGCCAGCAGCTTCCCTAGGGCCGCCGGCGAGCGGAATGAGCAGTTCTTC. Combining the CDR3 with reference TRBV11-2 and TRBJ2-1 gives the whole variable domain EAGVAQSPRYKIIEKRQSVAFWCNPISGHATLYWYQQILGQGPKLLIQFQNNGVVDDSQLPKDRFSAERLKGVDSTLKIQPAKLEDSAVYLCASSFPRAAGERNEQFFGPGTRLTVL.

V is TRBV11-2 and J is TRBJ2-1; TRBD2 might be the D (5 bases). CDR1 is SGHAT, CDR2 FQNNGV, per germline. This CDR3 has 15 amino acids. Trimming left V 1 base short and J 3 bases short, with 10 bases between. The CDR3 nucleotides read TGTGCCAGCAGCTTAGTAAGCGGCCACTACAATGAGCAGTTCTTC. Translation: CASSLVSGHYNEQFF. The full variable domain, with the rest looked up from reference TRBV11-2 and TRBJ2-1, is EAGVAQSPRYKIIEKRQSVAFWCNPISGHATLYWYQQILGQGPKLLIQFQNNGVVDDSQLPKDRFSAERLKGVDSTLKIQPAKLEDSAVYLCASSLVSGHYNEQFFGPGTRLTVL.

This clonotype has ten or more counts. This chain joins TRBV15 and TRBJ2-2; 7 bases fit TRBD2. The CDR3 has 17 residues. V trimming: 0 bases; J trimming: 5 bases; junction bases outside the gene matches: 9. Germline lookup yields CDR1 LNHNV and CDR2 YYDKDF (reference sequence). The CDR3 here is CATSRDEASGLTGELFF. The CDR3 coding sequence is TGTGCCACCAGCAGAGATGAAGCTAGCGGACTTACCGGGGAGCTGTTTTTT.

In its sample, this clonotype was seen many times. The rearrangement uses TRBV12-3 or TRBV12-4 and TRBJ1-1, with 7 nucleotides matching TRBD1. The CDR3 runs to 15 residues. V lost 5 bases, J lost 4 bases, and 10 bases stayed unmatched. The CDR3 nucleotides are TGTGCCAGCAGTCCTGACAGGGTATATCTCACTGAAGCTTTCTTT. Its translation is CASSPDRVYLTEAFF.